Below, 27 T cell receptor beta chains from the same sample are listed, as sequenced in a study of control samples from healthy donors and cancer patients. The repertoire was sequenced with immunoSEQ multiplex PCR; TCRdb's copy has only in-frame clones and lacks some. The sample lists 100,000 to 150,000 clones, approximately 90% occurring once. The sequencing sample was made of blood. These receptors originate from a man aged 18-30 years in good health.

The rearrangement links TRBV5-1 to TRBJ2-3; TRBD1 agrees at 8 bases. Germline assignment: CDR1 SGHRS and CDR2 YFSETQ. The CDR3 length is 15 residues. V lost 4 bases to trimming and J lost 4 bases; unmatched junction nucleotides: 8. This CDR3 is CASSKGQEVSDTQYF. Written as DNA, the CDR3 is TGCGCCAGCAGCAAGGGACAGGAAGTGTCAGATACGCAGTATTTT.

The gene calls are TRBV28 and TRBJ1-1; 8 nucleotides align to TRBD1. V was clipped by 2 bases and J by 11 bases; unmatched bases: 4. Germline V gene lookup returns CDR1 MDHEN and CDR2 SYDVKM. The CDR3 extends over 12 amino acids. For the CDR3, the DNA is TGTGCCAGCAGTTTAAGGACAGGGTTTGCTTTCTTT. Amino acids: CASSLRTGFAFF.

This clone was recorded only once. The J gene is TRBJ2-7, the V gene TRBV5-1; no clear D gene. The length of the CDR3 is 13 residues. V was shortened by 1 base and J by 0 bases, with 5 bases between the two germline ends. CDR1 is SGHRS and CDR2 is YFSETQ in the germline V gene. The CDR3 region is CASSLLASYEQYF. The CDR3 DNA sequence: TGCGCCAGCAGCTTGTTAGCCTCCTACGAGCAGTACTTC.

The V call is TRBV5-1, the J call TRBJ1-4; D is perhaps TRBD1 (5 bases). V lost 0 bases to trimming and J lost 5 bases, with 11 bases between them. CDR3 size: 15 residues. Germline V gene sequence: CDR1 SGHRS, CDR2 YFSETQ. The CDR3 bases are TGCGCCAGCAGCTTGGCCCTGGGGGGAAATGAAAAACTGTTTTTT. This translates into CASSLALGGNEKLFF.

This clone came up once. The chain carries TRBV29-1 and TRBJ1-6; no clear D. The CDR3 is made up of 13 amino acids. Germline V gene sequence: CDR1 SQVTM, CDR2 ANQGSEA. Trimming took off 1 base at V and 8 bases at J, with 9 bases between the two ends. CDR3 amino acids: CSVEGRDYSPLHF. The CDR3 DNA sequence: TGCAGCGTTGAAGGTAGGGATTATTCACCCCTCCACTTT.

Only one count was recorded for this clone. The V gene is TRBV15, the J gene TRBJ2-2, with 11 bases identical to TRBD1. The V segment lost 1 base and the J segment 5 bases; nucleotides outside the gene matches: 3. Germline V gives CDR1 LNHNV, CDR2 YYDKDF (reference sequence). The CDR3 length is 16 residues. The CDR3 protein is CATSRGGTGGTGELFF. The CDR3 bases are TGTGCCACCAGCAGAGGAGGGACAGGGGGAACCGGGGAGCTGTTTTTT.

This clone was seen once. This rearrangement joins TRBV2 to TRBJ1-4; D is unresolved. The CDR3 extends over 13 amino acids. Trimming shortened V by 2 bases and J by 7 bases, and 8 bases separated the two germline ends. Germline V gene data show CDR1 as SNHLY and CDR2 as FYNNEI. CDR3 protein: CASSESVGEKLFF. The CDR3 DNA follows: TGTGCCAGCAGTGAATCAGTGGGTGAAAAACTGTTTTTT.

The chain joins TRBV5-6 to TRBJ2-5; either TRBD1 or TRBD2 may supply D (6 bases each). Germline values: CDR1 SGHDT, CDR2 YYEEEE. The CDR3 totals 16 residues. The V end lost 4 bases, the J end lost 1 base, and 17 bases lay between the germline ends. In DNA form, the CDR3 reads TGTGCCAGCAGCCCGGACCGGGGGCCGAGCCAAGAGACCCAGTACTTC. Its translation is CASSPDRGPSQETQYF.

This rearrangement joins TRBV6-1 to TRBJ1-5, with no clear D. Germline V gives CDR1 MNHNS, CDR2 SASEGT. The CDR3 has 14 amino acids. The V and J ends lost 2 bases and 1 base respectively, with 6 bases between them. CDR3 bases: TGTGCCAGCAGTGAAATGGGCAGCAATCAGCCCCAGCATTTT. This gives the protein CASSEMGSNQPQHF.

The chain links TRBV10-2 to TRBJ2-5; D gene ambiguous. The CDR3 covers 15 residues. V lost 6 bases and J lost 7, with 21 bases in between. Germline loops: CDR1 WSHSY, CDR2 SAAADI. DNA for the CDR3: TGCGCCAGCAGCCGCGGTGTAGAGACCCCATGGACCCAGTACTTC. Translation: CASSRGVETPWTQYF.

The chain has TRBV18 and TRBJ1-3; D call uncertain. CDR1 and CDR2 (germline): KGHSH, LQKENI. The CDR3 length is 15 residues. V lost 6 bases and J 0 bases, leaving 12 bases between the germline ends. CDR3 coding DNA: TGTGCCAGCTCGTTAGGGCCGATCTCTGGAAACACCATATATTTT. It specifies CASSLGPISGNTIYF.

The V and J genes are TRBV11-2 and TRBJ1-1; D might be TRBD1 (6 bases). V was pared by 4 bases and J by 4 bases, with 13 bases between. There are 14 residues in the CDR3. Germline loops: CDR1 SGHAT, CDR2 FQNNGV. The CDR3 here is CASSSGGASTEAFF. The CDR3 DNA follows: TGTGCCAGCAGCTCTGGGGGCGCATCCACTGAAGCTTTCTTT. Combining the CDR3 with reference TRBV11-2 and TRBJ1-1 gives the whole variable domain EAGVAQSPRYKIIEKRQSVAFWCNPISGHATLYWYQQILGQGPKLLIQFQNNGVVDDSQLPKDRFSAERLKGVDSTLKIQPAKLEDSAVYLCASSSGGASTEAFFGQGTRLTVV.

The gene calls are TRBV7-3 and TRBJ2-3; TRBD2 matches at 8 bases. The CDR3 is made up of 15 amino acids. Germline lookup yields CDR1 SGHTA and CDR2 FQGTGA. The V and J ends lost 4 bases and 0 bases, in that order; junction bases with no gene match: 3. DNA of the CDR3: TGTGCCAGCAGCTCGACTAGCGCTAGCACAGATACGCAGTATTTT. Translation: CASSSTSASTDTQYF.

V gene TRBV11-1 combines with J gene TRBJ2-7; maybe TRBD2 (6 bases). The CDR3 extends over 14 amino acids. CDR1 is SGHAT, CDR2 FQDESV, per germline (reference sequence). Trimming took 5 bases from V and 0 from J, leaving 11 bases between them. CDR3 DNA: TGTGCCAGCAGCATCGGGGGTACCTCCTACGAGCAGTACTTC. Translation gives CASSIGGTSYEQYF.

The V gene is TRBV7-2, the J gene TRBJ2-7, with a weak D call TRBD1 (6 bases). The CDR3 totals 15 residues. Germline V gene data show CDR1 as SGHTA and CDR2 as FQGNSA. With 5 bases removed from V and 4 bases from J, the gap between germline ends came to 18 bases. CDR3 loop: CASSASPGQGYEQYF. The CDR3 DNA reads as TGTGCCAGCAGCGCTAGCCCAGGTCAGGGGTACGAGCAGTACTTC. Combining the CDR3 with reference TRBV7-2 and TRBJ2-7 gives the whole variable domain GAGVSQSPSNKVTEKGKDVELRCDPISGHTALYWYRQSLGQGLEFLIYFQGNSAPDKSGLPSDRFSAERTGGSVSTLTIQRTQQEDSAVYLCASSASPGQGYEQYFGPGTRLTVT.

The V gene is TRBV24-1, the J gene TRBJ1-5, with 10 bases that match TRBD1. The V and J ends lost 2 bases and 7 bases, in that order; junction bases with no gene match: 10. CDR1 is KGHDR, CDR2 SFDVKD, per germline. There are 17 residues in the CDR3. In DNA, the CDR3 is TGTGCCACCAGTGATTACAAAGGACAGGGGGTGGGCCAGCCCCAGCATTTT. Encoded protein: CATSDYKGQGVGQPQHF.

This clone has only one observation. V gene TRBV19 combines with J gene TRBJ1-5; D is unresolved. The CDR3 sequence is 14 residues long. Germline CDR1 is LNHDA and CDR2 is SQIVND (reference sequence). V was clipped by 3 bases and J by 1 base, with 7 bases between them. The CDR3 coding sequence is TGTGCCAGTAGTATTGAGACAAGCAATCAGCCCCAGCATTTT. This sequence encodes CASSIETSNQPQHF. Complete variable domain (other parts from reference TRBV19 and TRBJ1-5): DGGITQSPKYLFRKEGQNVTLSCEQNLNHDAMYWYRQDPGQGLRLIYYSQIVNDFQKGDIAEGYSVSREKKESFPLTVTSAQKNPTAFYLCASSIETSNQPQHFGDGTRLSIL.

The genes are TRBV19 and TRBJ2-2; 7 bases match TRBD1. CDR1 LNHDA and CDR2 SQIVND come from the germline V gene (reference sequence). This CDR3 region has 14 residues. The V gene end was trimmed by 5 bases and the J gene end by 4 bases; junction bases not matched to a gene: 4. The CDR3 here is CASSSRQGTGELFF. The CDR3 DNA reads as TGTGCCAGTAGTTCAAGACAGGGCACCGGGGAGCTGTTTTTT.

This sequence joins TRBV19 and TRBJ2-4, with no clear D. There are 16 residues in the CDR3. Germline V gives CDR1 LNHDA, CDR2 SQIVND (reference sequence). V was pared by 5 bases and J by 0 bases, with 14 bases between. CDR3 sequence (DNA): TGTGCCAGTAGTTCCCAGTGGACCCCAGCCAAAAACATTCAGTACTTC. It encodes CASSSQWTPAKNIQYF. Full variable domain (rest looked up from reference TRBV19 and TRBJ2-4): DGGITQSPKYLFRKEGQNVTLSCEQNLNHDAMYWYRQDPGQGLRLIYYSQIVNDFQKGDIAEGYSVSREKKESFPLTVTSAQKNPTAFYLCASSSQWTPAKNIQYFGAGTRLSVL.

The J gene is TRBJ1-1, the V gene TRBV18; D unclear. Looked up from germline, CDR1 is KGHSH and CDR2 is LQKENI. The CDR3 is 14 residues long. V lost 4 bases and J 4 bases, leaving 13 bases between the germline ends. The DNA for the CDR3 is TGTGCCAGCTCACTCGGAACGGGTGGCACTGAAGCTTTCTTT. Translation: CASSLGTGGTEAFF.

V and J are TRBV6-1 and TRBJ2-2; unclear D gene. The CDR3 has 17 residues. Germline CDR1 reads MNHNS; CDR2 reads SASEGT. The V gene lost 3 bases and the J gene lost 5 bases, with 19 bases spanning the gap. This CDR3 is CASSDPSMVWGTGELFF. DNA for the CDR3: TGTGCCAGCAGTGACCCCAGCATGGTTTGGGGAACCGGGGAGCTGTTTTTT.

The chain carries TRBV30 and TRBJ1-5, with D perhaps TRBD1 (5 bases). V was shortened by 4 bases and J by 0 bases, with 7 bases between the two germline ends. CDR3 length equals 13 residues. CDR1 and CDR2 (germline): GTSNPN, SVGIG (reference sequence). The CDR3 is CAWTGGSNQPQHF. The CDR3 DNA reads TGTGCCTGGACGGGGGGTAGCAATCAGCCCCAGCATTTT. Variable domain in full (rest from reference TRBV30 and TRBJ1-5): SQTIHQWPATLVQPVGSPLSLECTVEGTSNPNLYWYRQAAGRGLQLLFYSVGIGQISSEVPQNLSASRPQDRQFILSSKKLLLSDSGFYLCAWTGGSNQPQHFGDGTRLSIL.

The chain links TRBV7-6 to TRBJ2-5; TRBD2 aligns across 7 bases. Germline values: CDR1 SGHVS, CDR2 FNYEAQ. This CDR3 contains 18 residues. Unmatched junction bases numbered 17, after V lost 5 bases and J lost 2 bases. As DNA, the CDR3 is TGTGCCAGCAGCAACCACCGATCACAGACTAGCAGACAAGAGACCCAGTACTTC. This translates into CASSNHRSQTSRQETQYF.

The chain has TRBV6-4 and TRBJ2-5; 9 positions match TRBD2. The germline gives CDR1 MRHNA, CDR2 SNTAGT. Unmatched junction bases numbered 6, after V lost 3 bases and J lost 4 bases. This CDR3 comprises 15 residues. The CDR3 nucleotides read TGTGCCAGCAGTGAGGATGCGGGGGGGAGAGAGACCCAGTACTTC. Amino acid sequence: CASSEDAGGRETQYF.

The chain has TRBV7-2 and TRBJ2-2; D is perhaps TRBD2 (6 bases). The V end was cut by 6 bases, the J end by 5 bases, with 7 bases between. This CDR3 has 12 amino acids. The germline CDR1 and CDR2 sequences are SGHTA and FQGNSA. The CDR3 here is CASRGLTGELFF. CDR3 sequence (DNA): TGTGCCAGCAGGGGACTTACCGGGGAGCTGTTTTTT.

The chain links TRBV19 to TRBJ1-5; possibly TRBD1 for D (5 bases). There are 15 residues in the CDR3. Trimming pared 3 bases from V and 0 bases from J, leaving 9 bases between. In germline, CDR1 is LNHDA, CDR2 SQIVND (reference sequence). This chain's CDR3 is CASSISGNSNQPQHF. In DNA, the CDR3 is TGTGCCAGTAGTATCTCAGGGAATAGCAATCAGCCCCAGCATTTT. The whole variable domain, filled in from reference TRBV19 and TRBJ1-5, reads DGGITQSPKYLFRKEGQNVTLSCEQNLNHDAMYWYRQDPGQGLRLIYYSQIVNDFQKGDIAEGYSVSREKKESFPLTVTSAQKNPTAFYLCASSISGNSNQPQHFGDGTRLSIL.

The chain carries TRBV6-4 and TRBJ2-1; 7 bases map to TRBD2. Germline CDR1 reads MRHNA; CDR2 reads SNTAGT. J gave up 4 bases and V 2 bases, and 8 bases lay outside the gene matches. The CDR3 consists of 16 residues. The CDR3 bases are TGTGCCAGCAGTGACACGGGAGGTCGGGTATACAATGAGCAGTTCTTC. It encodes CASSDTGGRVYNEQFF.